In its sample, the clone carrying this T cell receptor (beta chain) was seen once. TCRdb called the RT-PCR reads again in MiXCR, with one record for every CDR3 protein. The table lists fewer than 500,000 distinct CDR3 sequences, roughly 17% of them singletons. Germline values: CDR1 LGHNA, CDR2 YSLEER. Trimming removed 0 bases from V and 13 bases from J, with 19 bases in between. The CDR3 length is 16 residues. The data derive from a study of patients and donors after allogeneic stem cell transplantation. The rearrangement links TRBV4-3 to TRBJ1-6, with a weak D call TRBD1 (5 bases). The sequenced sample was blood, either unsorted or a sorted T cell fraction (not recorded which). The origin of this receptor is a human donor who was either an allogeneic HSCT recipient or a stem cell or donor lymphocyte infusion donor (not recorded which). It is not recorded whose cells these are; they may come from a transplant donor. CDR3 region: CASSQDKGPIAFPLHF. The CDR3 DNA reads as TGCGCCAGCAGCCAAGATAAGGGACCGATAGCTTTTCCCCTCCACTTT.